This T cell receptor (beta chain) is drawn from a study of blood T cell repertoires in COVID-19. Generated by immunoSEQ multiplex PCR, the TCRdb table keeps only in-frame clones and is missing some. There are 200,000 to 300,000 clones in the sample; approximately 89% occur only once, and 2% to 2.5% lies in the top ten. Researchers sorted participants into cohorts using their self-reported clinical history. The V and J ends lost 0 bases and 7 bases, in that order; junction bases with no gene match: 7. This CDR3 has 16 amino acids. CDR1 is MGHDK, CDR2 SYGVNS, per germline. The gene calls are TRBV25-1 and TRBJ1-4; TRBD1 matches 8 bases. This sequence was found in a woman aged 40 to 55 with acute COVID-19. Sequenced input: PBMCs or T cells enriched from blood (not recorded which). The CDR3 DNA sequence: TGTGCCAGCAGTGAATATGGGACAGGCCTGATTGAAAAACTGTTTTTT. This sequence encodes CASSEYGTGLIEKLFF.